Listed below are T cell receptor beta chains from one sample, sequenced in a study of T cells in Graves' hyperthyroidism and ophthalmopathy. MiXCR, run by TCRdb on the multiplex PCR reads, gives a single entry per CDR3 protein. Of 690,000 or so distinct CDR3 sequences listed, roughly a sixth are singletons. What was sequenced was blood. These receptors originate from a woman in her 50s with Graves' hyperthyroidism that later progressed to Graves' ophthalmopathy. The CDR3 runs from the conserved cysteine through the conserved F or W. The order of the fields is J gene, clone size, V gene, D gene, CDR3 protein, CDR3 DNA. A D gene is named only where the DNA matches it firmly. The size field is filled for only some rows; it gives once, few, many or a size class.

TRBJ2-5,NA,TRBV3-1,NA,CASSQDHRGAGQETQYF,TGTGCCAGCAGCCAAGATCATCGGGGGGCCGGCCAAGAGACCCAGTACTTC
TRBJ2-1,NA,TRBV5-8,NA,CASSGYRVSSYNEQFF,TGTGCCAGCAGCGGCTACAGGGTAAGCTCCTACAATGAGCAGTTCTTC
TRBJ2-1,many,TRBV12-5,TRBD1,CASGLVRSGQGAVEQFF,TGTGCTAGTGGTTTGGTAAGGTCGGGACAGGGGGCTGTTGAGCAGTTCTTC
TRBJ1-6,many,TRBV5-1,TRBD1,CASSLRTGYNSPLHF,TGCGCCAGCAGCCTCCGGACAGGTTATAATTCACCCCTCCACTTT
TRBJ2-6,few,TRBV3-1,NA,CASSQGVQRSGANVLTF,TGTGCCAGCAGCCAAGGCGTTCAGAGATCTGGGGCCAACGTCCTGACTTTC
TRBJ2-1,many,TRBV5-1,TRBD1,CASSPATDRDNEQFF,TGCGCCAGCAGCCCTGCGACGGACAGGGATAATGAGCAGTTCTTC
TRBJ2-5,many,TRBV27,NA,CASSFRGARETQYF,TGTGCCAGCAGTTTTAGGGGGGCGCGGGAGACCCAGTACTTC
TRBJ2-7,NA,TRBV6-6,TRBD1,CASSYSTGTGSYEQYF,TGTGCCAGCAGTTACTCGACCGGGACAGGGAGCTACGAGCAGTACTTC
TRBJ1-2,many,TRBV7-2,NA,CASSLNRDYHGYTF,TGTGCCAGCAGCTTAAACCGGGACTACCATGGCTACACCTTC
TRBJ2-5,few,TRBV19,TRBD1,CASSSGQVGTQETQYF,TGTGCCAGTAGTTCAGGACAGGTCGGGACCCAAGAGACCCAGTACTTC
TRBJ2-7,many,TRBV30,NA,CAWSVESWEQYF,TGTGCCTGGAGTGTAGAGTCGTGGGAGCAGTACTTC
TRBJ2-2,NA,TRBV10-3,NA,CAISESGQGGDTGELFF,TGTGCCATCAGTGAGTCCGGGCAGGGAGGTGACACCGGGGAGCTGTTTTTT
TRBJ2-2,few,TRBV29-1,TRBD1,CSVPGQGVTGELFF,TGCAGCGTGCCGGGACAGGGAGTCACCGGGGAGCTGTTTTTT
TRBJ2-5,few,TRBV18,NA,CASSPDQVETQYF,TGTGCCAGCTCACCGGACCAAGTAGAGACCCAGTACTTC
TRBJ1-1,many,TRBV20-1,TRBD1,CSADRVTEAFF,TGCAGTGCTGACAGGGTCACTGAAGCTTTCTTT
TRBJ1-1,NA,TRBV29-1,NA,CSGLHGEGTEAFF,TGCAGCGGGCTACACGGCGAGGGCACTGAAGCTTTCTTT
TRBJ2-1,many,TRBV20-1,TRBD2,CSARDVAPGLAGEIIGEQFF,TGCAGTGCTAGAGATGTGGCCCCGGGACTAGCGGGGGAAATAATCGGGGAGCAGTTCTTC
TRBJ1-1,few,TRBV6-1,NA,CASGPVYVNTEAFF,TGTGCCAGCGGCCCAGTTTACGTGAACACTGAAGCTTTCTTT
TRBJ2-7,many,TRBV5-6,TRBD1,CASSFGTGIHEQYF,TGTGCCAGCAGCTTTGGGACAGGGATACACGAGCAGTACTTC
TRBJ1-5,many,TRBV5-1,NA,CASSKGENQPQHF,TGCGCCAGCAGCAAGGGGGAGAATCAGCCCCAGCATTTT
TRBJ1-2,NA,TRBV7-9,TRBD1,CASSHWSWWDRSNYGYTF,TGTGCCAGCAGCCACTGGTCGTGGTGGGACAGGAGTAACTATGGCTACACCTTC
TRBJ1-2,few,TRBV20-1,NA,CSARDKEGYGYTF,TGCAGTGCTAGAGATAAGGAGGGCTATGGCTACACCTTC
TRBJ1-2,NA,TRBV6-1,TRBD1,CARTGNGYTF,TGTGCCAGGACAGGGAATGGCTACACCTTC
TRBJ2-2,few,TRBV24-1,TRBD1,CATSDPNRGNGELFF,TGTGCCACCAGTGACCCCAACAGGGGTAATGGGGAGCTGTTTTTT
TRBJ2-5,NA,TRBV4-1,NA,CASSQEVSGQETQYF,TGCGCCAGCAGCCAAGAAGTTTCAGGACAAGAGACCCAGTACTTC
TRBJ1-2,few,TRBV6-2/TRBV6-3,TRBD1,CATFYLTGNYGYTF,TGTGCCACCTTCTACCTGACAGGGAACTATGGCTACACCTTC
TRBJ1-1,NA,TRBV2,NA,CASSETPFWEAFF,TGTGCCAGCAGTGAAACGCCCTTTTGGGAAGCTTTCTTT
TRBJ2-3,few,TRBV9,NA,CASSTRSGASTDTQYF,TGTGCCAGCAGCACGAGGTCAGGGGCAAGCACAGATACGCAGTATTTT
TRBJ1-2,many,TRBV3-1,TRBD1,CASSHLRDRGRGYTF,TGTGCCAGCAGCCACCTTCGGGACAGGGGGCGAGGCTACACCTTC
TRBJ1-6,many,TRBV20-1,NA,CSARKEGGSPLHF,TGCAGTGCTAGGAAGGAGGGCGGGTCACCCCTCCACTTT
TRBJ1-6,NA,TRBV3-1,TRBD1,CASSPFRDRNSPLHF,TGTGCCAGCAGCCCCTTCCGGGACAGAAATTCACCCCTCCACTTT
TRBJ1-2,many,TRBV5-1,TRBD1,CASSWPGQGASGYTF,TGCGCCAGCAGCTGGCCGGGACAGGGGGCGAGCGGCTACACCTTC
TRBJ2-2,NA,TRBV5-1,NA,CASSYLPGTGTGELFF,TGCGCCAGCAGTTATCTACCGGGGACCGGCACCGGGGAGCTGTTTTTT
TRBJ1-1,NA,TRBV11-2,TRBD1,CASSPWTGMGIRMNTEAFF,TGTGCCAGCAGCCCTTGGACAGGTATGGGGATTAGGATGAACACTGAAGCTTTCTTT
TRBJ1-2,few,TRBV7-9,TRBD1,CASSPGTGVNRFYGYTF,TGTGCCAGCAGCCCAGGGACAGGGGTGAATCGGTTCTATGGCTACACCTTC
TRBJ1-5,few,TRBV6-1,NA,CASSRRGGHQPQHF,TGTGCCAGCTCCCGCCGGGGGGGCCATCAGCCCCAGCATTTT